This TCR beta chain derives from a study of metastatic and nonmetastatic thyroid tumors. About the research overall: Across peripheral blood and tumor or nodule tissue samples taken from malignant and benign thyroid patients, the repertoires were compared with one another.

Trimming removed 1 base from V and 6 bases from J; junction bases left unmatched: 3. Per the germline V gene, CDR1 is SGHAT and CDR2 is FQNNGV. The CDR3 is 16 amino acids. This clone was seen more than once but under ten times. The entire patient cohort was treatment-naive prior to thyroid surgery. TCRdb re-called clones from the PCR reads using MiXCR. The table includes 5,000 to 7,000 clones, about 35% detected once. This TCR was sampled from a female donor with papillary thyroid cancer or a benign thyroid nodule (not recorded which). Some clones in this sample may be carry-over from other donors' samples. This chain connects TRBV11-2 to TRBJ2-6; TRBD1 matches 10 bases. Material: adjacent normal tissue. DNA for the CDR3: TGTGCCAGCAGCTTAGTCGGGACAGGGGTGGCCAACGTCCTGACTTTC. Its protein is CASSLVGTGVANVLTF. Together with reference TRBV11-2 and TRBJ2-6, the CDR3 gives the full variable domain: EAGVAQSPRYKIIEKRQSVAFWCNPISGHATLYWYQQILGQGPKLLIQFQNNGVVDDSQLPKDRFSAERLKGVDSTLKIQPAKLEDSAVYLCASSLVGTGVANVLTFGAGSRLTVL.